A single TCR beta chain is shown here with its context. Its target is not known. Produced via immunoSEQ multiplex PCR; TCRdb's table is partial and in-frame only. The sample holds fewer than 200,000 clones, around 90% seen once. This sample was included in a study of T cell responses to AZD1222 COVID-19 vaccine. Study-level findings and limits: AZD1222 recipients seropositive at baseline numbered only six or seven. The donor group comprised mostly white British people and more females; the analysis possibly underestimated clonal diversity.

V was shortened by 4 bases and J by 4 bases, with 10 bases between the two germline ends. This CDR3 comprises 13 residues. CDR1 is MNHEY, CDR2 SVGEGT, per germline. The V and J genes are TRBV6-2 or TRBV6-3 and TRBJ1-2; D is uncertain. This specimen was peripheral blood, taken 28 days after the second AZD1222 dose. This clonotype was sampled from an adult who received the AZD1222 COVID-19 vaccine. The CDR3 bases are TGTGCCAGCAGTTTCACAGCCCGCTATGGCTACACCTTC. This gives the protein CASSFTARYGYTF.